The clone carrying this T cell receptor (beta chain) occurred once. Its antigen remains unidentified. Assay: immunoSEQ multiplex PCR; the TCRdb copy retains only in-frame clones and omits some. The sample includes some 190,000 clones, roughly 92% of them seen just once. This entry is derived from a study of T cell responses to AZD1222 COVID-19 vaccine. General study findings and limits: Compared with day 0, the breadth and depth of the Spike-specific TCR repertoire rose significantly after two doses of AZD1222. Donors in the cohort were predominantly white British and more often female, and clonal diversity was possibly underestimated.

Per germline, CDR1 SEHNR and CDR2 FQNEAQ (reference sequence). The junction had 7 bases not matched to a gene; V was cut back by 5 bases and J by 9 bases. This CDR3 is 12 amino acids long. The TCR comes from an adult who received the AZD1222 COVID-19 vaccine. Sequences were derived from peripheral blood, sampled 28 days after the second AZD1222 dose. This chain joins TRBV7-9 and TRBJ2-7, with 7 bases that match TRBD1. The CDR3 sequence: CASSIQGPGQYF. CDR3 coding DNA: TGTGCCAGCAGCATACAGGGGCCCGGGCAGTACTTC.